This record looks at one TCR beta chain sequence and its context. No antigen is known for it. This sample was included in a study of T-cell memory formation after mild COVID-19. General observations from the study: Cross-reactive memory seemingly joined, as some responding clones were found in pre-infection memory.

TCRdb reanalysed the 5' RACE reads using MiXCR and keeps one entry per CDR3 protein. In the table there are roughly 250,000 distinct CDR3 sequences, over 15% of which are singletons. Sequenced sample: PBMCs or a T cell subset sorted from them (not recorded which). The receptor comes from a young man who had mild COVID-19 (a few samples of this study predate the infection). Cell type and time point are not known.

The CDR3 protein is CALSGTGLSYEQYF. The CDR3, as DNA: TGTGCCTTATCCGGGACAGGGTTGTCCTACGAGCAGTACTTC. The V gene is TRBV10-3, the J gene TRBJ2-7, with TRBD1 matching 9 bases. CDR3 length: 14 amino acids. Germline V CDR1 and CDR2: ENHRY, SYGVKD. V was clipped by 11 bases and J by 1 base; unmatched bases: 9.